This TCR beta chain was recovered during a study of cytotoxic CD8 clonotypes in ibrutinib-treated CLL. Measured with immunoSEQ multiplex PCR; TCRdb has only the in-frame clones, and not every one. The repertoire holds over 150,000 clones, with about 72% as singletons. Comments on this clone: Its antigen remains unidentified.

V shed 6 bases, J shed 5 bases, and the junction held 1 base outside the gene matches. The CDR3 loop spans 15 amino acids. Germline lookup yields CDR1 MNHNY and CDR2 SVGAGI (reference sequence). Findings of the study overall: For progressing versus sustained-remission patients, sampling times were not the same.

The source is a human donor with chronic lymphocytic leukemia. The chain recombines TRBV6-6 with TRBJ2-2; 15 bases align to TRBD2. The input for sequencing was PBMCs, taken after 24 months of ibrutinib treatment. CDR3 residues: CASRGLAGGTGELFF. In nucleotides, the CDR3 is TGTGCCAGCAGAGGACTAGCGGGAGGGACCGGGGAGCTGTTTTTT.